This TCR beta chain was recovered during a study of blood T cell repertoires in COVID-19. The CDR3 is 15 residues long. V was pared by 0 bases and J by 4 bases, with 9 bases between. Germline V gene lookup returns CDR1 LGHDT and CDR2 YNNKEL (reference sequence). The repertoire was sequenced with immunoSEQ multiplex PCR; TCRdb's copy has only in-frame clones and lacks some. The table records about 110,000 clones, 60% to 85% of them present only once. V usage is TRBV3-1 (or the pseudogene TRBV3-2) and J usage is TRBJ2-2; a weak D match, TRBD1 (6 bases). Sequencing input: peripheral blood. This TCR derives from a woman aged 40-49 years with acute or convalescent COVID-19. This CDR3 reads CASSQDPRGTGELFF. The CDR3 coding sequence is TGTGCCAGCAGCCAAGACCCCAGGGGCACCGGGGAGCTGTTTTTT.